Each of the 13 T cell receptor beta chains below was sequenced from the same sample in a study of blood T cells in healthy people across ages. The second PCR ran roughly 7 to 12 cycles with a sample-barcoded 5' primer and J-beta primers. TCRdb redid the calling of the 5' RACE reads with MiXCR, one entry per CDR3 protein. The sample lists 1.5 million to 2 million distinct CDR3 sequences, around 48% occurring once. The sequenced sample was blood. All receptors derive from a middle-aged woman in good health.

The rearrangement joins TRBV20-1 to TRBJ1-4; the D is unclear. Deletions cut 3 bases from V and 4 bases from J, with 12 bases between. The germline CDR1 and CDR2 sequences are DFQATT and SNEGSKA (reference sequence). The CDR3 covers 14 residues. The CDR3 coding sequence is TGCAGTGCTAGTAAAGGCAGCTATAATGAAAAACTGTTTTTT. Translating it yields CSASKGSYNEKLFF.

The CDR3 DNA follows: TGTGCCAGCACCTACGGGACAGGGGCGTCCTTTGGGGCCAACGTCCTGACTTTC. This codes for CASTYGTGASFGANVLTF. The chain carries TRBV6-1 and TRBJ2-6; 10 nucleotides line up with TRBD1. The CDR3 consists of 18 residues. The V gene's germline CDR1 is MNHNS and CDR2 SASEGT. Unmatched junction bases numbered 12, after V lost 7 bases and J lost 3 bases.

V usage is TRBV20-1 and J usage is TRBJ2-1; tentatively, D is TRBD2 (7 bases). The CDR3 loop spans 18 amino acids. From germline, CDR1 is DFQATT and CDR2 SNEGSKA (reference sequence). Deletions cut 5 bases from V and 0 bases from J, with 23 bases between. The CDR3 DNA reads TGCAGTGCTTCCTCATCCGGGGGGCGGCTCAGCTCCTACAATGAGCAGTTCTTC. Translation: CSASSSGGRLSSYNEQFF.

V usage is TRBV12-3 or TRBV12-4 and J usage is TRBJ2-3, with TRBD1 as a possible D gene (6 bases). The CDR3 is 11 amino acids. V was shortened by 5 bases and J by 11 bases, with 11 bases between the two germline ends. The CDR3 nucleotides read TGTGCCAGCAGTACCCTAGGGGGGCAGTATTTT. Amino acids: CASSTLGGQYF.

This clonotype was counted between two and nine times. The V and J genes are TRBV27 and TRBJ2-1; D remains ambiguous. Per the germline V gene, CDR1 is MNHEY and CDR2 is SMNVEV (reference sequence). With 0 bases removed from V and 8 bases from J, the gap between germline ends came to 8 bases. The CDR3 runs to 13 residues. The CDR3 DNA is TGTGCCAGCAGTTTATCGGTCCAGGATGAGCAGTTCTTC. Encoded protein: CASSLSVQDEQFF.

This clonotype was found once. The chain combines TRBV29-1 with TRBJ1-1; D may be TRBD1 (5 bases). This CDR3 contains 12 residues. Deletions cut 7 bases from V and 4 bases from J, with 13 bases between. In germline, CDR1 is SQVTM, CDR2 ANQGSEA. CDR3 amino acids: CSADPGGTEAFF. In DNA form, the CDR3 reads TGCAGCGCTGATCCCGGGGGCACTGAAGCTTTCTTT.

This clonotype has more than one count but fewer than ten. The J gene is TRBJ2-4, the V gene TRBV5-1; 8 bases match TRBD2. The CDR3 totals 14 residues. V was pared by 4 bases and J by 6 bases, with 6 bases of the junction left unmatched. Germline V gives CDR1 SGHRS, CDR2 YFSETQ. The CDR3 DNA reads as TGCGCCAGCAGCCCGGGGGGGACGGGAAACATTCAGTACTTC. This encodes CASSPGGTGNIQYF.

The CDR3 region is CSVDFGGLEAFF. DNA for the CDR3: TGCAGCGTTGATTTCGGAGGGCTTGAAGCTTTCTTT. This rearrangement joins TRBV29-1 to TRBJ1-1; D uncertain. V was cut by 3 bases and J by 7 bases, with 12 bases left in between. CDR3 length: 12 amino acids. Germline loops: CDR1 SQVTM, CDR2 ANQGSEA.

This chain connects TRBV24-1 to TRBJ2-1, with D tentatively TRBD2 (5 bases). V lost 7 bases to trimming and J lost 6 bases, with 12 bases between them. The CDR3 runs to 13 residues. CDR1 and CDR2 from the germline V gene are KGHDR and SFDVKD. CDR3 nucleotide sequence: TGTGCCACCAGCGGTCCGGGGTTCAATGAGCAGTTCTTC. Translation: CATSGPGFNEQFF.

In its sample, this clonotype was seen a few times. V and J are TRBV27 and TRBJ2-3; D gene ambiguous. This CDR3 has 15 amino acids. Germline V lookup: CDR1 MNHEY, CDR2 SMNVEV (reference sequence). Trimming cost V 0 bases and J 2 bases, with 9 bases left between them. CDR3 in amino acids: CASSLSVLFTDTQYF. CDR3 nucleotides: TGTGCCAGCAGTTTATCGGTACTCTTCACAGATACGCAGTATTTT.

Comments on this clonotype: A read error may explain this, as a much larger clone is one base away. The chain joins TRBV29-1 to TRBJ2-1; maybe TRBD2 (5 bases). The J call may not be correct, given that the DNA end is closer to TRBJ2-7. The germline V gene encodes CDR1 SQVTM and CDR2 ANQGSEA. The CDR3 extends over 13 amino acids. For the CDR3, the DNA is TGCAGCGTTTTTTCCGGGAACTACAATGAGCAGTACTTC. Its protein is CSVFSGNYNEQYF.

This rearrangement joins TRBV29-1 to TRBJ2-1, with D unresolved. In germline, CDR1 is SQVTM, CDR2 ANQGSEA. Trimming took 1 base from V and 4 from J, leaving 8 bases between them. The CDR3 is 13 amino acids. CDR3 nucleotides: TGCAGCGTTGAAGTTGGCCAGTACAATGAGCAGTTCTTC. It is translated as CSVEVGQYNEQFF.

This clonotype was found a few times. CDR3 protein: CATSSRVSNYGYTF. The CDR3 nucleotides read TGTGCCACCAGCTCTCGGGTTTCGAACTATGGCTACACCTTC. V gene TRBV15 combines with J gene TRBJ1-2; D is ambiguous. V was cut by 5 bases and J by 2 bases, with 12 bases left in between. The CDR3 length is 14 residues. CDR1 and CDR2 from the germline V gene are LNHNV and YYDKDF (reference sequence).